This record covers a single T cell receptor (beta chain). The specificity of this receptor is unknown. Base-call qualities are not available, and no considerably larger clone is one nucleotide away. The sample carries other DNA sequences with the same CDR3. The sample belongs to a study of Ad26.COV2.S vaccination and SARS-CoV-2 variants (dated by TCRdb to the early 2020s). Some background on the complete study: Vaccine-arm donors were drawn from COV1001, a multicentre, randomized, double-blind, placebo-controlled phase I-IIa trial of Ad26.COV2.S in healthy adults. Trial participants were randomized into five groups of five, in which low-dose or high-dose Ad26.COV2.S was given once or twice, or placebo was given on both occasions. The TCR-sequenced set comprised approximately 32 samples: 19 Ad26.COV2.S vaccine recipients, 5 placebo recipients and 8 SARS-CoV-2 convalescent individuals. Ad26.COV2.S was given intramuscularly at 5x10^10 or 1x10^11 viral particles, as a single shot or as two shots 56 days apart. Blinding of investigators to trial group allocation was maintained during experiments and outcome assessment. TCRbeta repertoire sequencing served as the tool for gauging how specific and how broad the SARS-CoV-2-reactive T cell receptors were following Ad26.COV2.S vaccination. Results the study describes overall, beyond this receptor: After vaccination, spike-specific CD8+ and CD4+ T cell responses were reported to show substantial breadth. The study was not powered to compare responses between vaccine doses or regimens. Spike-specific TCR breadth was higher in Ad26.COV2.S recipients than in placebo recipients (P = 0.0014). Non-spike TCR breadth was comparable between vaccine and placebo recipients, consistent with the vaccine containing only spike. According to the authors, total T cell responses may have been underestimated by the TCR breadth and depth analyses.

The immunoSEQ Assay was used to sequence TCRbeta CDR3 regions. After extraction, genomic DNA underwent amplification by bias-controlled multiplex PCR, followed by high-throughput sequencing. In the original analysis: Collapsing and filtering of sequences were performed to quantify the absolute abundance of each unique TCRbeta CDR3 region. Usable DNA was measured by amplifying reference genes present in all nucleated cells, and TCRbeta template counts were normalized to that usable DNA to estimate T cell fraction. Repertoire TCRs were annotated as SARS-CoV-2-specific by exact matching of V gene, CDR3 amino acid sequence and J gene to a known reactive TCR set. The reference SARS-CoV-2 TCR set came from MIRA and was filtered for enrichment in COVID-19-positive ImmuneCODE repertoires, removing public or cross-reactive TCRs. Using the MIRA antigens, annotated TCRs were further analysed by specific ORF or by position within an ORF. Breadth was defined as the number of annotated unique rearrangements divided by the total number of unique productive rearrangements, and depth was defined as the summed frequency of the annotated unique rearrangements. TCR breadth was compared between groups using two-sided Wilcoxon rank-sum tests. TCRdb retrieved this table from immuneACCESS and kept in-frame rearrangements only. Not all clones are present; in checked studies, unresolved V genes account for under half, and no reason is known for the remainder. The DNA was the basis for D and trimming; V, J and clone size are from that table. Here the sample has some 640,000 clones; around 92% occur a single time. The ten biggest clones cover approximately 1.5% of the sample.

Taken with the paper, the label for treatment or condition translates to: roughly 18 received Ad26.COV2.S at low or high dose, single or two shots; 5 received placebo; per-sample allocation not given. Repertoires of vaccine and placebo recipients were sequenced from samples taken on day 63 after the first injection. Cohort 1b enrolled some 25 adults aged 18-55 years at a single site in Boston, USA, between 29 July and 7 August 2020. As a vaccine, Ad26.COV2.S was a replication-incompetent adenovirus type 26 vector that expressed a prefusion-stabilized SARS-CoV-2 spike protein derived from the original Wuhan strain. The sample in question was peripheral blood, obtained in a trial of Ad26.COV2.S vaccine versus placebo. The TCR sequence derives from a person between 18 and 60 years old who received the Ad26.COV2.S COVID-19 vaccine or a placebo.

In nucleotide form, the sequence is TGCAGCGTTACACAGGGAGGGGGTCAGCCCCAGCATTTT. Translated, it reads CSVTQGGGQPQHF. The chain was built from TRBV29-1 and TRBJ1-5; the best D guess is TRBD1, with 6 bases matching. The germline V gene encodes CDR1 SQVTM and CDR2 ANQGSEA. Relative to germline, V is 5 bases shorter and J is 6 bases shorter, with 14 bases between their ends. Measured from the cysteine to the phenylalanine, the CDR3 is 13 residues long. Just CDR3 DNA is preserved here, 39 bases in frame from base 1.